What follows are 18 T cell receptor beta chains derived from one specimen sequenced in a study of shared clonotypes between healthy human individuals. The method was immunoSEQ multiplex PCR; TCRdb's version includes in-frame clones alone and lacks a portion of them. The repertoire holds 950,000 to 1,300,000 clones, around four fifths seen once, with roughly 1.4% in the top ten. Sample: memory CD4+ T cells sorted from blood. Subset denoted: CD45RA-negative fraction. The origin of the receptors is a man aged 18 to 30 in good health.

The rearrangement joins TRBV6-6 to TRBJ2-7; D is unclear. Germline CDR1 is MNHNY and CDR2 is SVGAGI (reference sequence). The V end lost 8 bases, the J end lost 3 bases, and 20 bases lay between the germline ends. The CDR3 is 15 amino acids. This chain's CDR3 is CASSPHGRLGYEQYF. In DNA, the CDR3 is TGTGCCAGCTCCCCTCACGGGCGGCTGGGCTACGAGCAGTACTTC.

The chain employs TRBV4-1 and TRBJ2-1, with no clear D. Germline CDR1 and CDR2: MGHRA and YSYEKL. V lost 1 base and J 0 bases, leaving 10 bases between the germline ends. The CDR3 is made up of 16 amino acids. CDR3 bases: TGCGCCAGCAGCCAAGTCCCCCAGAGCTCCTACAATGAGCAGTTCTTC. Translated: CASSQVPQSSYNEQFF.

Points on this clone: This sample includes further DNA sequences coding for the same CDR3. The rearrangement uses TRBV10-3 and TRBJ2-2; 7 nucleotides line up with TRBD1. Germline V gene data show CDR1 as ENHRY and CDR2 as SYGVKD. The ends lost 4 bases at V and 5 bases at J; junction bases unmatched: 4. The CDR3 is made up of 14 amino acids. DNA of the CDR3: TGTGCCATCAGTGGACAGGGCAGTACCGGGGAGCTGTTTTTT. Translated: CAISGQGSTGELFF.

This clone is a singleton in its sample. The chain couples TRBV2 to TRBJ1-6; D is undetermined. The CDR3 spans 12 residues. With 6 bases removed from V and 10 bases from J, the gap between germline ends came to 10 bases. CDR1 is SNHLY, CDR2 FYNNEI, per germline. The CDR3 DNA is TGTGCCAGCAGGGATACAAACTCACCCCTCCACTTT. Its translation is CASRDTNSPLHF.

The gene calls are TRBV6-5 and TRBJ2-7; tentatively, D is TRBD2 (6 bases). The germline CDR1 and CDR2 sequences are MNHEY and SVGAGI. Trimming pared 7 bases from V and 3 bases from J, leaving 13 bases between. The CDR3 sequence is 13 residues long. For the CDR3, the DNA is TGTGCCAGCACCCCCAAGGGACTCTACGAGCAGTACTTC. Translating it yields CASTPKGLYEQYF.

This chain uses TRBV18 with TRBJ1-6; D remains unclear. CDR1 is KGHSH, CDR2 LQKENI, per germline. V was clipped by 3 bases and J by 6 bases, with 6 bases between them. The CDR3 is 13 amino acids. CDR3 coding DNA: TGTGCCAGCTCACCGACTACTAATTCACCCCTCCACTTT. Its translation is CASSPTTNSPLHF.

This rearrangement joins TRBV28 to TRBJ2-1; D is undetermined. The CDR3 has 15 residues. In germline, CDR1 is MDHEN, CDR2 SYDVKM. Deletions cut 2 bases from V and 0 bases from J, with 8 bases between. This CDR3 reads CASSLGVGSYNEQFF. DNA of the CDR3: TGTGCCAGCAGTTTAGGGGTCGGCTCCTACAATGAGCAGTTCTTC. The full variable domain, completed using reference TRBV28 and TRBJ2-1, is DVKVTQSSRYLVKRTGEKVFLECVQDMDHENMFWYRQDPGLGLRLIYFSYDVKMKEKGDIPEGYSVSREKKERFSLILESASTNQTSMYLCASSLGVGSYNEQFFGPGTRLTVL.

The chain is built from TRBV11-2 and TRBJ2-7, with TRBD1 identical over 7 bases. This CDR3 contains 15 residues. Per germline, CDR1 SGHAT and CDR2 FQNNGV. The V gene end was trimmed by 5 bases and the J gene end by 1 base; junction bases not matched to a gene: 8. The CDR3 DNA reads TGTGCCAGCAGCCCACTGACAGGGTATTCCTACGAGCAGTACTTC. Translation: CASSPLTGYSYEQYF.

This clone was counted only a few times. Here the CDR3 DNA reads TGCGCCAGCAGCCAAGATAGGGGCACCCTATACGAGCAGTACTTC. It translates to CASSQDRGTLYEQYF. V is TRBV4-1 and J is TRBJ2-7; D is possibly TRBD1 (5 bases). Looked up from germline, CDR1 is MGHRA and CDR2 is YSYEKL. CDR3 length equals 15 residues. With 0 bases removed from V and 4 bases from J, the gap between germline ends came to 13 bases.

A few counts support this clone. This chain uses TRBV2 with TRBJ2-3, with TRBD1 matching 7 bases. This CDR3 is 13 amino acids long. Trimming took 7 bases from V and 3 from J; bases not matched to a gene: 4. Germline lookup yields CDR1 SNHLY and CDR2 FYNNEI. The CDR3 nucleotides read TGTGCCAGCAACACAGGGGTAACAGATACGCAGTATTTT. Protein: CASNTGVTDTQYF.

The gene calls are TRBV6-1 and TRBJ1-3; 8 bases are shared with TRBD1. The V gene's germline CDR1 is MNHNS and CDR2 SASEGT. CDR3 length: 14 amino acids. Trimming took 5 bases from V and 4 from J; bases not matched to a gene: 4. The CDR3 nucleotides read TGTGCCAGCAGTACAGGGGGATCCGGAAACACCATATATTTT. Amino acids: CASSTGGSGNTIYF.

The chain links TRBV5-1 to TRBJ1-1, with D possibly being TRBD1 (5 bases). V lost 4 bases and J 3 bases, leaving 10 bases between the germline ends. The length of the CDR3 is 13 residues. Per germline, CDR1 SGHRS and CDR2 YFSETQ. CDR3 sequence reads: CASSGGSHTEAFF. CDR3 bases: TGCGCCAGCAGCGGGGGATCTCACACTGAAGCTTTCTTT.

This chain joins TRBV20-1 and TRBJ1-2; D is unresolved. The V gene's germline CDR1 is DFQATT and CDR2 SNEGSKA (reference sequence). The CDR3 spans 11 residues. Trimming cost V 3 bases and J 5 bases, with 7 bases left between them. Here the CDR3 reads CSASEPYGYTF. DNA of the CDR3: TGCAGTGCTAGTGAACCTTATGGCTACACCTTC.

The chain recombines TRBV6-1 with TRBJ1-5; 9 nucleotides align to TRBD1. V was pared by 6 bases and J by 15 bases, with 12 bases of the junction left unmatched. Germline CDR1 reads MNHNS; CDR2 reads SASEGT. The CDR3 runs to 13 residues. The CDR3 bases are TGTGCCAGCAGCGTTGTATGGACAGGGGCATCGCATTTT. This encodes CASSVVWTGASHF.

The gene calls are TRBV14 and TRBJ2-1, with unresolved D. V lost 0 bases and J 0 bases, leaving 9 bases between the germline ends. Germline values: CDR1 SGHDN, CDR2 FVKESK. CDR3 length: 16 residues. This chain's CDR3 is CASSQERLGSYNEQFF. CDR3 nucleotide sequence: TGTGCCAGCAGCCAAGAAAGACTGGGCTCCTACAATGAGCAGTTCTTC.

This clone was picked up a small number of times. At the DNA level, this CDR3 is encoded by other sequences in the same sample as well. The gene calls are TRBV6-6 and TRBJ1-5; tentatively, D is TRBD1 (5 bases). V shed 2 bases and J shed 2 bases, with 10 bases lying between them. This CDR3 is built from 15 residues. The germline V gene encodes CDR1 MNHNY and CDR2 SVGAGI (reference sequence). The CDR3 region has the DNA TGTGCCAGCAGTTACGAAGGGACGGGCAATCAGCCCCAGCATTTT. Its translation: CASSYEGTGNQPQHF.

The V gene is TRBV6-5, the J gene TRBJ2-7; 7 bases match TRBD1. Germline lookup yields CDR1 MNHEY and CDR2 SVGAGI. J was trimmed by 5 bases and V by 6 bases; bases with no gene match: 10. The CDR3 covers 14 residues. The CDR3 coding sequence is TGTGCCAGCAGCCTTAGGACAGGCCTTGACGAGCAGTACTTC. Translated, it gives CASSLRTGLDEQYF.

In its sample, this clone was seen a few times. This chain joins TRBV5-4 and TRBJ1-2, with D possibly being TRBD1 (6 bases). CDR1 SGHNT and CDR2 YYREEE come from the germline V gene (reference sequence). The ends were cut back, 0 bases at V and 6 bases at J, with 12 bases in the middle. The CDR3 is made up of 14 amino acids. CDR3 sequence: CASSLDRERDGYTF. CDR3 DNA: TGTGCCAGCAGCTTGGACAGGGAGAGGGATGGCTACACCTTC. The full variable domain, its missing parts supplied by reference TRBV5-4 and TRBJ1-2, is ETGVTQSPTHLIKTRGQQVTLRCSSQSGHNTVSWYQQALGQGPQFIFQYYREEENGRGNFPPRFSGLQFPNYSSELNVNALELDDSALYLCASSLDRERDGYTFGSGTRLTVV.